One sample yielded the 11 T cell receptor beta chains listed below, sequenced in a study of blood T cell repertoires in COVID-19. Using immunoSEQ multiplex PCR, the repertoire was profiled, and TCRdb retains in-frame clones only, with some absent. Of around 250,000 clones in the sample, approximately 84% were seen once. Sequenced input: PBMCs or T cells enriched from blood (not recorded which). The receptors here all came from a man between 18 and 29 years old who had recovered from COVID-19.

This clone was seen a few times. The chain carries TRBV6-4 and TRBJ1-3; tentatively, D is TRBD1 (5 bases). CDR3 length equals 18 residues. The germline CDR1 and CDR2 sequences are MRHNA and SNTAGT. Trimming shortened V by 4 bases and J by 2 bases, and 21 bases separated the two germline ends. The CDR3 DNA reads TGTGCCAGCAGTGCGATTCAGAAAAGGGGCGTCGCTGGAAACACCATATATTTT. It is translated as CASSAIQKRGVAGNTIYF.

V usage is TRBV10-3 and J usage is TRBJ1-1; TRBD1 matches at 7 bases. Trimming at V came to 6 bases and at J to 1 base, leaving 2 bases not matched to a gene. Germline V gene lookup returns CDR1 ENHRY and CDR2 SYGVKD. The CDR3 consists of 13 residues. The CDR3 sequence is CAIRTGPNTEAFF. CDR3 bases: TGTGCCATCAGGACAGGGCCGAACACTGAAGCTTTCTTT.

The chain uses TRBV7-2 and TRBJ2-5; D is possibly TRBD2 (7 bases). Per the germline V gene, CDR1 is SGHTA and CDR2 is FQGNSA. V was clipped by 2 bases and J by 4 bases, with 20 bases between them. This CDR3 is 17 amino acids long. The CDR3 DNA reads as TGTGCCAGCAGCTTAACCTTTCCCCGAGGGGGGGCAGAGACCCAGTACTTC. Translated: CASSLTFPRGGAETQYF. Looking up the rest from reference TRBV7-2 and TRBJ2-5 gives the full variable domain: GAGVSQSPSNKVTEKGKDVELRCDPISGHTALYWYRQSLGQGLEFLIYFQGNSAPDKSGLPSDRFSAERTGGSVSTLTIQRTQQEDSAVYLCASSLTFPRGGAETQYFGPGTRLLVL.

The chain couples TRBV3-1 (or the pseudogene TRBV3-2) to TRBJ2-4; 7 bases line up with TRBD2. The V segment lost 1 base and the J segment 6 bases; nucleotides outside the gene matches: 6. Germline V gene data show CDR1 as LGHDT and CDR2 as YNNKEL (reference sequence). The CDR3 covers 15 residues. DNA for the CDR3: TGTGCCAGCAGCCAAGGAATGGGGACTATAAACATTCAGTACTTC. Residues: CASSQGMGTINIQYF.

The chain couples TRBV18 to TRBJ2-1; perhaps TRBD1 as D (5 bases). The CDR3 is 15 amino acids. Between the trimmed V and J ends, which lost 4 bases and 9 bases, there was a span of 19 bases. Per germline, CDR1 KGHSH and CDR2 LQKENI. The chain's CDR3 is CASSRSRSQESEQFF. CDR3 DNA sequence: TGTGCCAGCTCACGAAGCCGCTCACAGGAGAGTGAGCAGTTCTTC.

This clone was seen only a few times. The chain combines TRBV4-1 with TRBJ2-1, with D possibly being TRBD2 (6 bases). Trimming stripped 3 bases from V and 0 bases from J, with 12 bases between. Germline assignment: CDR1 MGHRA and CDR2 YSYEKL. The CDR3 contains 16 residues. DNA for the CDR3: TGCGCCAGCAGCCAGGGGTGGCGGGGCTCCTACAATGAGCAGTTCTTC. Its translation: CASSQGWRGSYNEQFF.

Only one count was recorded for this clone. V usage is TRBV10-3 and J usage is TRBJ1-4, with 9 positions matching TRBD1. CDR1 is ENHRY, CDR2 SYGVKD, per germline. CDR3 length: 15 residues. The trim removed 5 bases at V and 4 bases at J, leaving 5 bases unmatched. The CDR3: CAISRGTGINEKLFF. As DNA, the CDR3 is TGTGCCATCAGTAGGGGGACAGGGATTAATGAAAAACTGTTTTTT.

The chain links TRBV20-1 to TRBJ1-2; D ambiguous. Looked up from germline, CDR1 is DFQATT and CDR2 is SNEGSKA (reference sequence). Trimming stripped 3 bases from V and 11 bases from J, with 13 bases between. The CDR3 runs to 11 residues. The CDR3 coding sequence is TGCAGTGCTAGCACAGCCCAAAGATACACCTTC. This gives the protein CSASTAQRYTF.

This chain uses TRBV12-3 or TRBV12-4 with TRBJ1-5; D call uncertain. V lost 3 bases, J lost 5 bases, and 8 bases lay in between. This CDR3 contains 13 residues. CDR3 residues: CASSLSGDQPQHF. CDR3 sequence (DNA): TGTGCCAGCAGTTTGTCGGGAGATCAGCCCCAGCATTTT.

The CDR3 DNA follows: TGTGCCAGTAGTATAGGAGGGACAGTGAACACTGAAGCTTTCTTT. Residues: CASSIGGTVNTEAFF. This chain uses TRBV19 with TRBJ1-1; 7 nucleotides match TRBD1. This CDR3 contains 15 residues. The V segment lost 1 base and the J segment 0 bases; nucleotides outside the gene matches: 2. CDR1 LNHDA and CDR2 SQIVND come from the germline V gene (reference sequence). The variable domain in full, with the rest retrieved from reference TRBV19 and TRBJ1-1, is DGGITQSPKYLFRKEGQNVTLSCEQNLNHDAMYWYRQDPGQGLRLIYYSQIVNDFQKGDIAEGYSVSREKKESFPLTVTSAQKNPTAFYLCASSIGGTVNTEAFFGQGTRLTVV.

This clone was observed a few times. This rearrangement joins TRBV3-1 (or the pseudogene TRBV3-2) to TRBJ2-2, with unresolved D. CDR3 size: 15 residues. V lost 3 bases, J lost 4 bases, and 12 bases lay in between. Germline V gene sequence: CDR1 LGHDT, CDR2 YNNKEL (reference sequence). This CDR3 reads CASSHPLDFTGELFF. The CDR3, as DNA: TGTGCCAGCAGCCACCCGCTAGACTTCACCGGGGAGCTGTTTTTT.